A selection of T cell receptor beta chains follows, all from one sample in a study of identical twins. TCRdb reprocessed the 5' RACE reads with MiXCR, giving one entry per CDR3 protein. Among 200,000 to 300,000 distinct CDR3 sequences listed, roughly a tenth were seen once. The material sequenced was memory T cells sorted from blood. The receptors come from a man aged 50 or older in good health. The conserved cysteine and the conserved F or W are not part of the CDR3 here. Expanded clones are given a class, and other clones once, few, many or no size at all.

j_call v_call clone_size cdr3_aa
TRBJ1-2 TRBV5-1 few ASSLWRGPDGYT
TRBJ2-3 TRBV6-2/TRBV6-3 many ASSDSPDTQY
TRBJ2-5 TRBV20-1 many SADNWSVRTFQETQY
TRBJ1-4 TRBV27 . ASRPAGTSNEKLF
TRBJ2-7 TRBV9 . ASSVGPSGKSYEQY
TRBJ2-5 TRBV28 . ASSPMGHQETQY
TRBJ2-5 TRBV20-1 many SALSEGVQQETQY
TRBJ2-4 TRBV20-1 few SARARGVAKNIQY
TRBJ2-1 TRBV2 . ASSPVGREQF
TRBJ1-6 TRBV7-2 many ASSLDGVYNSPLH
TRBJ2-7 TRBV5-1 many ASSLGADTYEQY
TRBJ2-5 TRBV11-2 many ASSFSSGGPLKEETQY
TRBJ2-1 TRBV3-1 few ASSQVGGNEQF
TRBJ2-5 TRBV4-3 many ASSQNLVETQY
TRBJ2-7 TRBV4-2 . ASSQDPSGGASYEQY
TRBJ2-5 TRBV7-2 few ASSSTGGWETQY
TRBJ2-7 TRBV5-1 many ASSFGGNEQY
TRBJ2-1 TRBV28 medium-sized ASQAGTGAENEQF
TRBJ2-1 TRBV19 many ASSSRMSSGSSQF
TRBJ1-5 TRBV18 . ASSPGQGPSNQPQH
TRBJ1-1 TRBV25-1 few ASSEGSWDTEAF
TRBJ2-3 TRBV12-3/TRBV12-4 many ASSSGHPGADTQY
TRBJ2-7 TRBV7-2 . ASSLKGLAGGEQY
TRBJ2-1 TRBV20-1 . SPQGEGTSYNEQF
TRBJ2-1 TRBV29-1 many SVARGGGSYNEQF
TRBJ1-2 TRBV7-2 few ASSTWTGEFGYT
TRBJ2-1 TRBV20-1 many SAKGNLENEQF
TRBJ2-4 TRBV7-9 . ASSLDQGGRNIQY
TRBJ1-2 TRBV24-1 few ATSDQLGYT
TRBJ2-7 TRBV9 . ASSTTPSGRLLYEQY
TRBJ2-1 TRBV7-2 . ASSLDRASSEQF
TRBJ2-7 TRBV12-3/TRBV12-4 . ASLGGGKSYEQY
TRBJ2-2 TRBV19 few ASSMERGRTGELF
TRBJ2-5 TRBV20-1 many SARDWRLQETQY
TRBJ1-2 TRBV29-1 . SVGRDRESYGYT
TRBJ2-2 TRBV15 . ATSRSGRNTGELF
TRBJ1-5 TRBV20-1 . SAINRGRSRNQPQH
TRBJ1-2 TRBV5-5 . ASSRGANYGYT
TRBJ2-2 TRBV9 . ASSFGVGGELF
TRBJ2-7 TRBV27 many ASSSSPGLAFGEQY
TRBJ1-3 TRBV7-2 . ASSLRASSGNTIY
TRBJ1-1 TRBV6-5 many ASSYSRGWGTEAF
TRBJ2-3 TRBV29-1 . SVELGTGADTQY
TRBJ1-5 TRBV27 many ATSRWGNQPQH
TRBJ2-3 TRBV20-1 . SAYRGAGGDTQY
TRBJ2-4 TRBV10-3 many ASSGGNKNIQY
TRBJ1-6 TRBV12-3/TRBV12-4 . ASSISTGVNSPLH
TRBJ1-2 TRBV12-3/TRBV12-4 few ASRWGRLFGYT
TRBJ2-3 TRBV4-1 many ASSQVASRTDTQY
TRBJ2-1 TRBV7-9 many ASSLLPSSGYNEQF
TRBJ2-7 TRBV6-5 few ASSYHGTGKYEQY
TRBJ2-2 TRBV27 . ASSLTPPGRDTGELF
TRBJ2-7 TRBV11-2 . ASSSWTSTDSSYEQY
TRBJ2-7 TRBV6-1 . ASKGLAGGEQEQY
TRBJ2-4 TRBV11-1 many ASSLELSAPDIQY
TRBJ2-2 TRBV3-1 . ASSQAGLNTGELF
TRBJ1-5 TRBV10-3 few AISNDRASQPQH
TRBJ2-1 TRBV6-5 few ASSYSKASGEQF
TRBJ2-1 TRBV7-9 . ASSFRGANEHF